This passage covers 23 T cell receptor beta chains from one sample sequenced in a study of read filtering for tumor transcriptome and immune sequencing. The library was built from around 400 ng RNA with molecular barcoded adaptors for alpha/delta and beta/gamma chains. TCRdb passed the reads through MiXCR, listing each CDR3 protein once. There are about 23,000 distinct CDR3 sequences in the sample; approximately 14% occur only once, and 66% lies in the top ten. Material for sequencing was a population of CD138-negative cells sorted from bone marrow. These receptors all come from a donor at least 40 years old with multiple myeloma.

In this sample, this clonotype turned up many times. It is likely a read error: a sequence one base away is far more abundant. The chain has TRBV11-3 and TRBJ2-2; TRBD2 might be the D (6 bases). CDR3 length: 14 amino acids. Germline values: CDR1 SGHNT, CDR2 YENEEA. V gave up 9 bases and J gave up 5 bases, with 16 bases separating them. The CDR3 here is CASMTGAPTGELFF. The CDR3 DNA reads as TGTGCCAGTATGACGGGAGCACCGACCGGGGAGCTGTTTTTT.

Points on this clonotype: A junction boundary mismatches the germline segment, possibly from a read error. This rearrangement joins TRBV6-1 to TRBJ1-1; D remains ambiguous. Germline-derived CDR1 and CDR2 are MNHNS and SASEGT. The CDR3 covers 14 residues. The CDR3 reads CASSEAEENAEAFF. The CDR3 nucleotides read TGTGCCAGCAGTGAAGCGGAAGAGAACGCTGAAGCTTTCTTT.

This clonotype came up many times. This chain joins TRBV29-1 and TRBJ1-3; D is uncertain. The V end lost 4 bases, the J end lost 3 bases, and 7 bases lay between the germline ends. The CDR3 runs to 12 residues. Germline CDR1 SQVTM, CDR2 ANQGSEA. CDR3: CSVGSDGNTIYF. The DNA of the CDR3 is TGCAGCGTTGGATCTGATGGAAACACCATATATTTT.

This clonotype was picked up many times. V gene TRBV2 combines with J gene TRBJ2-5; 14 bases agree with TRBD2. CDR3 length equals 15 residues. V was pared by 5 bases and J by 2 bases, with 1 base of the junction left unmatched. CDR1 SNHLY and CDR2 FYNNEI come from the germline V gene. The CDR3 DNA is TGTGCCAGCAGTCGACTAGCGGGAGGGCAAGAGACCCAGTACTTC. This sequence encodes CASSRLAGGQETQYF. The variable domain in full, with the rest retrieved from reference TRBV2 and TRBJ2-5, is EPEVTQTPSHQVTQMGQEVILRCVPISNHLYFYWYRQILGQKVEFLVSFYNNEISEKSEIFDDQFSVERPDGSNFTLKIRSTKLEDSAMYFCASSRLAGGQETQYFGPGTRLLVL.

The DNA of the CDR3 is TGTGCCAGCAGCGCTCCCCGCGGGGGGGGCTACACAGATACGCAGTATTTT. Translating gives CASSAPRGGGYTDTQYF. This sequence joins TRBV9 and TRBJ2-3; 9 bases align to TRBD2. Trimming cost V 3 bases and J 2 bases; bases outside gene matches: 10. The germline gives CDR1 SGDLS, CDR2 YYNGEE. The CDR3 sequence is 17 residues long.

The V and J genes are TRBV7-9 and TRBJ1-5; no definite D call. This CDR3 is built from 13 residues. V lost 5 bases, J lost 5 bases, and 10 bases lay in between. Germline V gene sequence: CDR1 SEHNR, CDR2 FQNEAQ (reference sequence). CDR3 sequence (DNA): TGTGCCAGCAGCCCACCTGGCCATCAGCCCCAGCATTTT. It yields the protein CASSPPGHQPQHF.

V is TRBV2 and J is TRBJ1-6, with 9 positions matching TRBD1. CDR3 size: 18 residues. Germline V gene lookup returns CDR1 SNHLY and CDR2 FYNNEI. V lost 5 bases and J lost 4; bases outside the gene matches: 12. CDR3 sequence reads: CASSWARTGASYNSPLHF. The CDR3 nucleotides read TGTGCCAGCAGTTGGGCTCGGACAGGGGCATCATATAATTCACCCCTCCACTTT.

Many counts were recorded for this clonotype. The genes are TRBV18 and TRBJ2-7; TRBD1 matches 10 bases. The CDR3 is 14 residues long. Germline V lookup: CDR1 KGHSH, CDR2 LQKENI. Unmatched junction bases numbered 8, after V lost 5 bases and J lost 7 bases. CDR3: CASSTGTGVVEQYF. For the CDR3, the DNA is TGTGCCAGCTCAACCGGGACAGGGGTGGTGGAGCAGTACTTC.

As concerns this clonotype: One junction end disagrees with the germline gene, perhaps due to a read error. V is TRBV6-2 or TRBV6-3 and J is TRBJ2-1; 10 nucleotides line up with TRBD2. CDR1 MNHEY and CDR2 SVGEGT come from the germline V gene. The CDR3 extends over 18 amino acids. The CDR3 sequence is CASSYLILLAGYYKEQFF. In DNA, the CDR3 is TGTGCCAGCAGTTACTTGATCTTACTAGCGGGGTACTACAAAGAGCAGTTCTTC.

This clonotype was recorded many times. This rearrangement joins TRBV7-2 to TRBJ1-4; the D is unclear. Germline CDR1 reads SGHTA; CDR2 reads FQGNSA. Trimming cost V 6 bases and J 0 bases, with 8 bases left between them. The CDR3 totals 14 residues. The CDR3 nucleotides are TGTGCCAGCAGGAACCTTCCAACTAATGAAAAACTGTTTTTT. This gives the protein CASRNLPTNEKLFF.

The rearrangement joins TRBV28 to TRBJ1-2; D not certain. This CDR3 spans 15 amino acids. The V gene's germline CDR1 is MDHEN and CDR2 SYDVKM. Trimming pared 2 bases from V and 4 bases from J, leaving 14 bases between. CDR3 sequence: CASSLTTGLSYGYTF. As DNA, the CDR3 is TGTGCCAGCAGTTTAACTACTGGACTCTCCTATGGCTACACCTTC.

The chain carries TRBV20-1 and TRBJ2-4, with 9 bases fitting TRBD1. This CDR3 contains 15 residues. Trimming took 6 bases from V and 1 from J; bases not matched to a gene: 7. Germline V lookup: CDR1 DFQATT, CDR2 SNEGSKA (reference sequence). CDR3 DNA sequence: TGCAGTGCAAGACAGGGGGAGAGGGCCAAAAACATTCAGTACTTC. As protein: CSARQGERAKNIQYF.

The table lists this clonotype with many counts. The rearrangement uses TRBV2 and TRBJ1-5; D uncertain. Germline CDR1 SNHLY, CDR2 FYNNEI. Trimming removed 2 bases from V and 0 bases from J, with 14 bases in between. The length of the CDR3 is 17 residues. The CDR3 region is CASSEPRDGTSNQPQHF. Here the CDR3 DNA reads TGTGCCAGCAGTGAACCCCGGGATGGCACTAGCAATCAGCCCCAGCATTTT.

This clonotype was seen a few times. This sequence joins TRBV20-1 and TRBJ1-1; TRBD1 might be the D (5 bases). The CDR3 has 14 residues. Germline V gives CDR1 DFQATT, CDR2 SNEGSKA (reference sequence). Trimming left V 5 bases short and J 1 base short, with 14 bases between. The CDR3 DNA reads TGCAGTGCTGGGCGGGACCCCACGAACACTGAAGCTTTCTTT. Amino acids: CSAGRDPTNTEAFF.

This clonotype was seen at least ten times. The V gene is TRBV5-1, the J gene TRBJ1-4, with D perhaps matching TRBD1 (5 bases). CDR1 and CDR2 (germline): SGHRS, YFSETQ. The V end lost 7 bases, the J end lost 5 bases, and 18 bases lay between the germline ends. The CDR3 is made up of 15 amino acids. The CDR3 spells CASEGGGRDNEKLFF. The CDR3 nucleotides are TGCGCCAGCGAAGGTGGGGGGAGGGACAATGAAAAACTGTTTTTT.

The chain combines TRBV28 with TRBJ2-7; no clear D gene. The germline V gene has CDR1 MDHEN and CDR2 SYDVKM. CDR3 length: 14 residues. The V gene lost 4 bases and the J gene lost 6 bases, with 16 bases spanning the gap. The CDR3 nucleotides are TGTGCCAGCAGTTCCGGTCCTTCCCAGAGCGAGCAGTACTTC. This codes for CASSSGPSQSEQYF.

The chain joins TRBV7-2 to TRBJ2-5; 7 positions match TRBD2. Losses at the gene ends were 1 base for V and 4 bases for J; bases not matched to a gene: 9. The CDR3 consists of 16 residues. The germline CDR1 and CDR2 sequences are SGHTA and FQGNSA. The CDR3 sequence is CASSLVRGDYTETQYF. The CDR3 DNA follows: TGTGCCAGCAGCTTAGTACGGGGGGATTACACAGAGACCCAGTACTTC.

The table lists this clonotype with a few counts. One base away lies a much larger clone, so this may be a sequencing read error. The chain is built from TRBV12-3 or TRBV12-4 and TRBJ2-7; 8 bases match TRBD2. The CDR3 totals 14 residues. The CDR3 coding sequence is TGTGTCAGCAGTTTTCCGGGACTAGTAAGCGAGCAGTACTTC. It codes for CVSSFPGLVSEQYF.

Note on this clonotype: One base away lies a much larger clone, so this may be a sequencing read error. This chain links TRBV20-1 with TRBJ2-1; D is tentatively TRBD1 or TRBD2 (5 bases each). CDR1 DFQATT and CDR2 SNEGSKA come from the germline V gene (reference sequence). The CDR3 extends over 12 amino acids. Written as DNA, the CDR3 is TGCAATGCTGGGGGATTATTCGATGAGCAGTTCTTC. Protein product: CNAGGLFDEQFF.

This clonotype has a count of ten or more. This sequence joins TRBV6-6 and TRBJ2-7; D might be TRBD1 (6 bases). The CDR3 runs 12 residues. Trimming removed 9 bases from V and 4 bases from J, with 13 bases in between. Germline V gene data show CDR1 as MNHNY and CDR2 as SVGAGI (reference sequence). CDR3 in amino acids: CASNQGFYEQYF. The CDR3 nucleotides are TGTGCCAGTAACCAGGGGTTTTACGAGCAGTACTTC.

As for this clonotype: A much larger clone is a single base away; this may be a read error. The V call is TRBV28, the J call TRBJ1-6; 7 bases align to TRBD1. Germline V gene sequence: CDR1 MDHEN, CDR2 SYDVKM. V lost 4 bases to trimming and J lost 5 bases; unmatched junction nucleotides: 11. This CDR3 comprises 17 residues. CDR3 region: CASSSRDSFSHNSPLHF. The CDR3 DNA follows: TGTGCCAGCAGTTCCCGGGACAGTTTTTCCCATAATTCACCCCTCCACTTT. The full variable domain, with the rest looked up from reference TRBV28 and TRBJ1-6, is DVKVTQSSRYLVKRTGEKVFLECVQDMDHENMFWYRQDPGLGLRLIYFSYDVKMKEKGDIPEGYSVSREKKERFSLILESASTNQTSMYLCASSSRDSFSHNSPLHFGNGTRLTVT.

This clonotype was found a few times. At one end the junction does not follow the germline gene, possibly because of a read error. The chain carries TRBV11-3 and TRBJ2-3; D is perhaps TRBD1 (7 bases). This CDR3 has 16 residues. Germline CDR1 SGHNT, CDR2 YENEEA. CDR3 sequence (DNA): TGTGCCAGCAGCTGGGGCGGGGACAGCAGCGCAGATACGCAGTACTTT. It codes for CASSWGGDSSADTQYF.

With regard to this clonotype: A much larger clone is a single base away; this may be a read error. V is TRBV11-2 and J is TRBJ2-2; D is perhaps TRBD2 (6 bases). The length of the CDR3 is 15 residues. Germline values: CDR1 SGHAT, CDR2 FQNNGV. CDR3 in amino acids: CASSLTGVGTGELVF. The CDR3 bases are TGTGCCAGCAGCTTGACGGGAGTCGGTACCGGGGAGCTGGTTTTT. The full variable domain, completed using reference TRBV11-2 and TRBJ2-2, is EAGVAQSPRYKIIEKRQSVAFWCNPISGHATLYWYQQILGQGPKLLIQFQNNGVVDDSQLPKDRFSAERLKGVDSTLKIQPAKLEDSAVYLCASSLTGVGTGELVFGEGSRLTVL.